This T cell receptor beta chain was recorded in a study of monozygotic twins with inflammatory bowel disease. After re-calling the 5' RACE reads, TCRdb lists one entry per CDR3 protein, DNA absent. This specimen shows about 450,000 distinct CDR3 sequences; the ten leading clones hold roughly 2.2%. Germline assignment: CDR1 MNHNS and CDR2 SASEGT. This CDR3 has 15 amino acids. The specimen sequenced was blood. The rearrangement joins TRBV6-1 to TRBJ2-7; TCRdb's assignment of TRBD1 cannot be checked, as there is no DNA. The clonotype was recovered from a human donor with ulcerative colitis or Crohn's disease, or a healthy co-twin of an affected twin (not recorded which). CDR3 in amino acids: CASSGGQALSYEQYF.